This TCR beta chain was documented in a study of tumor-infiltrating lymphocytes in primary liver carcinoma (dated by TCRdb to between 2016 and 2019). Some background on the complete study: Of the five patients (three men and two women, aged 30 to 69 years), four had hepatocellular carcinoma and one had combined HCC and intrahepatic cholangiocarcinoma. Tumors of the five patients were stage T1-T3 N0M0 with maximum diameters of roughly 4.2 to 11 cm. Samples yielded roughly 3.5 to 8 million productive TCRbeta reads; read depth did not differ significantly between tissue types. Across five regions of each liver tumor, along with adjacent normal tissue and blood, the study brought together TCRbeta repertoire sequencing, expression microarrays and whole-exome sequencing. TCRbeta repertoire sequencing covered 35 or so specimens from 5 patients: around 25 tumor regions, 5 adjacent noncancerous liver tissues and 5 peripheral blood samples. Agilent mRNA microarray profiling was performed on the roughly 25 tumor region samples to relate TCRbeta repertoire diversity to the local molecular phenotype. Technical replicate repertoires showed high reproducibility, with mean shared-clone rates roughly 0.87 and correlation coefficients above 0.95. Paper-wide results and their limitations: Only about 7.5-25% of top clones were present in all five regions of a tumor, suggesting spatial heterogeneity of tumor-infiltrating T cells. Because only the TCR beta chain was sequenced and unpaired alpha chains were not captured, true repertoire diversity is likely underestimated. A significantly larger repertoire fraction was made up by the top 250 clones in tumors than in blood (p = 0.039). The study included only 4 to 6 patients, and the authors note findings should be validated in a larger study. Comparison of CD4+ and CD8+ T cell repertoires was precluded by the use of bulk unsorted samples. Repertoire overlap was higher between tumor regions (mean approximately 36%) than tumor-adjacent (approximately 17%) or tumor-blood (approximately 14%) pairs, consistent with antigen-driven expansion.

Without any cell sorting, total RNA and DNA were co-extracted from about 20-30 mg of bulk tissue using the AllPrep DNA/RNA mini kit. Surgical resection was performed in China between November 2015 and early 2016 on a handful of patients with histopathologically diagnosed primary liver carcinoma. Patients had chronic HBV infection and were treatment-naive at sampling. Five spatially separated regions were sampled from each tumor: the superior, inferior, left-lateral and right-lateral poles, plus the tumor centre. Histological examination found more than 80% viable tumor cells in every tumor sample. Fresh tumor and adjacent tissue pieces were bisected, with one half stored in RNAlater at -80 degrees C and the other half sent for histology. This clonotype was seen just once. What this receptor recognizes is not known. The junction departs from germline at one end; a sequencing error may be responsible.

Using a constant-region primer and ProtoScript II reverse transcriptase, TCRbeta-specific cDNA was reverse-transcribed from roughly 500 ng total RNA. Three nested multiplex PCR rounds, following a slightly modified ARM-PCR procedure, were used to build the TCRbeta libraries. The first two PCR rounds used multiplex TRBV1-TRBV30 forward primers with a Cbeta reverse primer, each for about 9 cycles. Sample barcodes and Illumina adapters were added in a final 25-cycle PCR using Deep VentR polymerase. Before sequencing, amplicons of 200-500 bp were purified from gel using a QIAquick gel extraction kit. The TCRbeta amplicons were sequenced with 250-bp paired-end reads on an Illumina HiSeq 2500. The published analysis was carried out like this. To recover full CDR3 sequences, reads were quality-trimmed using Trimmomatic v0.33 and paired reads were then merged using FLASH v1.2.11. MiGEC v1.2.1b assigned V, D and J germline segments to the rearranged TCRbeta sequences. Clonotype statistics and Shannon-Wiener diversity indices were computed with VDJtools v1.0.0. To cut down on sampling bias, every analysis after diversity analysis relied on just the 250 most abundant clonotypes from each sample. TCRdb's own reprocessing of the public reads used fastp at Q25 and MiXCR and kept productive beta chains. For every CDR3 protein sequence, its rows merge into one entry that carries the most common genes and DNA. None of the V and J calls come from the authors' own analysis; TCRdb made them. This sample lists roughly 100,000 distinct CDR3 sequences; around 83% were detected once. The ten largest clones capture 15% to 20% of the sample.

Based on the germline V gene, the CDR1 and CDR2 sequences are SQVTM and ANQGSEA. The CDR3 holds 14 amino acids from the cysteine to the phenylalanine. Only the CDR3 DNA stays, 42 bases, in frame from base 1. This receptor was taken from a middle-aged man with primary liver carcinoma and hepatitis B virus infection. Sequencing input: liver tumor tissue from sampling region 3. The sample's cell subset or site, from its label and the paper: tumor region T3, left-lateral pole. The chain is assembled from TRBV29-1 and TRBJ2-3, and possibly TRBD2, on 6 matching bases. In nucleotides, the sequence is TGCAGCGGGATTCAAATAGCGGACACAGATACGCAGTTTTTT. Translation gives CSGIQIADTDTQFF.